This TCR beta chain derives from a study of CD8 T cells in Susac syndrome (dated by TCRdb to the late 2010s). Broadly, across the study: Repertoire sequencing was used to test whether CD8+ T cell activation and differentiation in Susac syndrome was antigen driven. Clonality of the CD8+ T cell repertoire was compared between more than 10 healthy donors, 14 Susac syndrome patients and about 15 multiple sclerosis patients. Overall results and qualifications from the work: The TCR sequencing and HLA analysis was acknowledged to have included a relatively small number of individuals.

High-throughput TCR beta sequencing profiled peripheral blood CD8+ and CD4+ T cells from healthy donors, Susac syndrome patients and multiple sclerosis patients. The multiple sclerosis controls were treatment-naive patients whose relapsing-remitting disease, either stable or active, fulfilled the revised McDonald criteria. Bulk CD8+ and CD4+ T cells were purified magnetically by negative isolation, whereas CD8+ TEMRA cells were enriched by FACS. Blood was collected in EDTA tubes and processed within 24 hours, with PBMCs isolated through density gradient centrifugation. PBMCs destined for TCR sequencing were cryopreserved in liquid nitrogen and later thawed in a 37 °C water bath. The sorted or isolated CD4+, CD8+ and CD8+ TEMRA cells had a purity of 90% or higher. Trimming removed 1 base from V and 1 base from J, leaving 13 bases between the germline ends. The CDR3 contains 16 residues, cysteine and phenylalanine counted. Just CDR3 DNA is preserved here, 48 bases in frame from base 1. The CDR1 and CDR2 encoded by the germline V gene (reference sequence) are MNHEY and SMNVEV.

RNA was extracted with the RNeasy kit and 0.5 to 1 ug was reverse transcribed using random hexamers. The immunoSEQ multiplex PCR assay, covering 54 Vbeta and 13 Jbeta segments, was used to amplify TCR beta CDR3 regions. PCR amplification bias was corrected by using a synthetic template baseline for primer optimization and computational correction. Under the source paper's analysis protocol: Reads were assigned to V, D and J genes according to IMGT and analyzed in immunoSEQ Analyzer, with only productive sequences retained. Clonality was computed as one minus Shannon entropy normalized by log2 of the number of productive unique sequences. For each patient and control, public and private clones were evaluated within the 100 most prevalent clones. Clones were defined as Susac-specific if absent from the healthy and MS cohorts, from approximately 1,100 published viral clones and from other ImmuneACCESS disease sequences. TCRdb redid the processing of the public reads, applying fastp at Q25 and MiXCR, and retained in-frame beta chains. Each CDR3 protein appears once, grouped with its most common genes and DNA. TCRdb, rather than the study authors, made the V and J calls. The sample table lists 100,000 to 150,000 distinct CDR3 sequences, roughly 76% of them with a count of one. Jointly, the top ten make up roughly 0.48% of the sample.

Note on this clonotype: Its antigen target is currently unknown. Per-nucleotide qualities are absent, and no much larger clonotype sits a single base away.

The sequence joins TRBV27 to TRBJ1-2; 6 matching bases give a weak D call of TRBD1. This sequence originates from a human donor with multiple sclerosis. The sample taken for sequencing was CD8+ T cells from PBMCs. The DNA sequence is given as TGTGCCAGCAGTTTATTTAGCAGGGGTGGTAACTATGGCTACACCTTC. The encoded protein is CASSLFSRGGNYGYTF.